These 24 T cell receptor beta chains came from one sample sequenced in a study of persistence of HIV-infected CD4 T cells. These receptors' targets are unknown. Cells were stimulated with CMV-infected fibroblast lysates at 8 to 10 ug/mL. CD40L-negative CD69-negative CD45RO-high memory CD4+ T cells were sorted as populations depleted of antigen-responding cells. The libraries were made with immunoSEQ version 4 in survey mode. Generated by immunoSEQ multiplex PCR, the TCRdb table keeps only in-frame clones and is missing some. The table includes more than 30,000 clones, less than 90% detected once. The sample was CD4+ T cells sorted from PBMCs after roughly 19-hour stimulation, taken from a patient who received antiretroviral therapy. These receptors all come from an adult man with HIV who was CMV-seropositive.

Only a few counts were recorded for this clone. J is TRBJ1-5 and V is TRBV28; no clear D. Germline lookup yields CDR1 MDHEN and CDR2 SYDVKM. The CDR3 extends over 13 amino acids. The V and J ends lost 4 bases and 3 bases respectively, with 7 bases between them. As DNA, the CDR3 is TGTGCCAGCAGTTCACAGAACAATCAGCCCCAGCATTTT. It is translated as CASSSQNNQPQHF.

The V and J genes are TRBV28 and TRBJ1-3, with TRBD1 identical over 9 bases. This CDR3 comprises 15 residues. Trimming removed 6 bases from V and 4 bases from J; junction bases left unmatched: 7. Germline CDR1 is MDHEN and CDR2 is SYDVKM. The CDR3 loop reads CASSLTGTGGNTIYF. The DNA for the CDR3 is TGTGCCAGCAGCTTGACCGGGACAGGGGGAAACACCATATATTTT.

This clone was recorded only once. The V call is TRBV5-6, the J call TRBJ2-7; D call uncertain. CDR1 SGHDT and CDR2 YYEEEE come from the germline V gene. There are 11 residues in the CDR3. Trimming removed 2 bases at V and 0 bases at J, with 0 bases between. The CDR3 DNA is TGTGCCAGCAGCTTCTCCTACGAGCAGTACTTC. It yields the protein CASSFSYEQYF.

The sample holds one count of this clone. CDR3 protein: CASSLEKGIGNTIYF. DNA for the CDR3: TGTGCCAGCAGCTTAGAAAAAGGGATCGGAAACACCATATATTTT. The J gene is TRBJ1-3, the V gene TRBV7-6; D gene ambiguous. The CDR3 spans 15 residues. Per germline, CDR1 SGHVS and CDR2 FNYEAQ. Trimming took 1 base from V and 4 from J, leaving 11 bases between them.

The chain links TRBV6-5 to TRBJ1-4, with D possibly TRBD1 on 5 matching bases. The CDR3 consists of 15 residues. V was cut by 6 bases and J by 4 bases, with 15 bases left in between. Germline CDR1 MNHEY, CDR2 SVGAGI. CDR3 residues: CASRGDRLNNEKLFF. CDR3 bases: TGTGCCAGCAGGGGGGACCGACTGAATAATGAAAAACTGTTTTTT.

V usage is TRBV28 and J usage is TRBJ2-2; D possibly corresponds to TRBD1 (6 bases). V gave up 4 bases and J gave up 1 base, with 10 bases separating them. This CDR3 spans 15 amino acids. CDR1 and CDR2 from the germline V gene are MDHEN and SYDVKM. The DNA of the CDR3 is TGTGCCAGCAGTTCTGGACAGAGGAACACCGGGGAGCTGTTTTTT. Its protein is CASSSGQRNTGELFF.

The chain employs TRBV5-5 and TRBJ1-2; TRBD1 aligns across 8 bases. V lost 5 bases to trimming and J lost 7 bases; unmatched junction nucleotides: 16. CDR1 and CDR2 from the germline V gene are SGHKS and YYEKEE (reference sequence). The CDR3 has 16 residues. In DNA form, the CDR3 reads TGTGCCAGCAGTTACGGACAGGGAGCTGGTGTAGTTGGCTACACCTTC. It specifies CASSYGQGAGVVGYTF.

This clone is medium-sized. The chain employs TRBV7-3 and TRBJ2-2; maybe TRBD2 (6 bases). V gave up 5 bases and J gave up 4 bases, with 11 bases separating them. Per germline, CDR1 SGHTA and CDR2 FQGTGA. The CDR3 spans 14 residues. CDR3 sequence (DNA): TGTGCCAGCAGCCGGGAGCGCTTCACCGGGGAGCTGTTTTTT. This sequence encodes CASSRERFTGELFF.

This rearrangement joins TRBV7-9 to TRBJ2-2, with no clear D. Germline loops: CDR1 SEHNR, CDR2 FQNEAQ (reference sequence). This CDR3 spans 16 amino acids. Between the trimmed V and J ends, which lost 2 bases and 5 bases, there was a span of 15 bases. The CDR3 bases are TGTGCCAGCAGCTTAAAAATTAACAGAAAGACCGGGGAGCTGTTTTTT. The encoded protein is CASSLKINRKTGELFF.

The chain carries TRBV6-5 and TRBJ1-2; unclear D gene. The CDR3 spans 13 residues. Deletions cut 7 bases from V and 0 bases from J, with 9 bases between. Germline CDR1 is MNHEY and CDR2 is SVGAGI. CDR3 protein: CASKLGTNYGYTF. The CDR3 DNA sequence: TGTGCCAGCAAACTAGGGACTAACTATGGCTACACCTTC.

This clone was seen just once. The chain joins TRBV7-9 to TRBJ2-7; the D call may be TRBD1 or TRBD2 (5 bases each). The V gene lost 1 base and the J gene lost 1 base, with 11 bases spanning the gap. This CDR3 has 15 amino acids. Germline CDR1 and CDR2: SEHNR and FQNEAQ (reference sequence). DNA of the CDR3: TGTGCCAGCAGCTTAGTAGGGGAGAGATCCTACGAGCAGTACTTC. Protein product: CASSLVGERSYEQYF.

The V and J genes are TRBV5-1 and TRBJ2-7; D perhaps matches TRBD1 (5 bases). The germline V gene has CDR1 SGHRS and CDR2 YFSETQ. Trimming left V 0 bases short and J 5 bases short, with 12 bases between. This CDR3 has 14 amino acids. CDR3 coding DNA: TGCGCCAGCAGCTTGGGAGACAGCGCCAACGAGCAGTACTTC. Protein sequence: CASSLGDSANEQYF. Drawing the rest from reference TRBV5-1 and TRBJ2-7, the complete variable domain is KAGVTQTPRYLIKTRGQQVTLSCSPISGHRSVSWYQQTPGQGLQFLFEYFSETQRNKGNFPGRFSGRQFSNSRSEMNVSTLELGDSALYLCASSLGDSANEQYFGPGTRLTVT.

The V gene is TRBV6-5, the J gene TRBJ2-2, with D possibly being TRBD1 (6 bases). V shed 7 bases and J shed 6 bases, with 12 bases lying between them. Germline-derived CDR1 and CDR2 are MNHEY and SVGAGI. This CDR3 contains 13 residues. CDR3 in amino acids: CASNQQGSGELFF. The DNA for the CDR3 is TGTGCCAGCAATCAACAGGGATCCGGGGAGCTGTTTTTT.

The chain carries TRBV12-5 and TRBJ1-1; D gene unclear. Germline values: CDR1 LGHNT, CDR2 FRNRAP. The CDR3 extends over 13 amino acids. CDR3 in amino acids: CVSSKAQGTEAFF. Here the CDR3 DNA reads TGTGTCTCGTCAAAGGCGCAAGGTACTGAAGCTTTCTTT.

CDR3 sequence: CASSETGYNEQFF. In nucleotides, the CDR3 is TGTGCCAGCAGCGAAACAGGATACAATGAGCAGTTCTTC. The chain links TRBV7-9 to TRBJ2-1, with D possibly being TRBD1 (5 bases). Germline V gene sequence: CDR1 SEHNR, CDR2 FQNEAQ (reference sequence). Trimming removed 5 bases from V and 4 bases from J, with 9 bases in between. The length of the CDR3 is 13 residues.

The chain has TRBV4-1 and TRBJ2-1; 9 bases fit TRBD1. From germline, CDR1 is MGHRA and CDR2 YSYEKL. The V gene end was trimmed by 4 bases and the J gene end by 4 bases; junction bases not matched to a gene: 5. The CDR3 length is 15 residues. The CDR3 loop reads CASSLPGTGYNEQFF. The CDR3 nucleotides are TGCGCCAGCAGCCTTCCGGGGACAGGGTACAATGAGCAGTTCTTC.

CDR3: CASSRYRSKAEAGEAFF. The CDR3 bases are TGTGCCAGCAGCCGTTATAGGTCGAAGGCAGAAGCTGGTGAAGCTTTCTTT. The gene calls are TRBV3-1 (or the pseudogene TRBV3-2) and TRBJ1-1; no firm D call. The germline V gene encodes CDR1 LGHDT and CDR2 YNNKEL (reference sequence). The CDR3 runs 17 residues. V gave up 4 bases and J gave up 7 bases, with 25 bases separating them.

The chain links TRBV20-1 to TRBJ1-2; a weak D match, TRBD1 (6 bases). Trimming stripped 2 bases from V and 13 bases from J, with 14 bases between. The CDR3 length is 11 residues. Germline V gene data show CDR1 as DFQATT and CDR2 as SNEGSKA (reference sequence). The CDR3 protein is CSARRGGHCTF. The DNA of the CDR3 is TGCAGTGCTAGAAGGGGGGGTCACTGCACCTTC.

The chain joins TRBV6-1 to TRBJ2-3; 8 nucleotides align to TRBD2. Germline V CDR1 and CDR2: MNHNS, SASEGT. V was clipped by 4 bases and J by 3 bases; unmatched bases: 12. This CDR3 is built from 17 residues. The CDR3 loop is CASSGRLGAGGTDTQYF. DNA for the CDR3: TGTGCCAGCAGTGGGCGGCTGGGGGCGGGAGGTACAGATACGCAGTATTTT.

The gene calls are TRBV2 and TRBJ1-6; TRBD1 agrees at 8 bases. This CDR3 spans 14 amino acids. Germline-derived CDR1 and CDR2 are SNHLY and FYNNEI. The ends lost 4 bases at V and 10 bases at J; junction bases unmatched: 6. The CDR3 is CASSADRDRSPLHF. CDR3 nucleotides: TGTGCCAGCAGTGCGGACAGGGATCGATCACCCCTCCACTTT.

This rearrangement joins TRBV28 to TRBJ1-1, with 7 bases matching TRBD1. This CDR3 region has 17 residues. J gave up 5 bases and V 4 bases, and 16 bases lay outside the gene matches. Germline loops: CDR1 MDHEN, CDR2 SYDVKM. This CDR3 is CASSSTNPQGLRTEAFF. The CDR3 DNA is TGTGCCAGCAGTTCCACCAACCCACAGGGGTTACGTACTGAAGCTTTCTTT.

The chain couples TRBV28 to TRBJ1-1; weak D call: TRBD1 (6 bases). CDR3 length: 16 residues. Per the germline V gene, CDR1 is MDHEN and CDR2 is SYDVKM. Deletions cut 7 bases from V and 0 bases from J, with 18 bases between. CDR3 region: CASTTIIRGMNTEAFF. In nucleotides, the CDR3 is TGTGCCAGCACTACAATTATCAGGGGAATGAACACTGAAGCTTTCTTT.

The J gene is TRBJ1-1, the V gene TRBV12-3 or TRBV12-4; D perhaps matches TRBD1 (5 bases). This CDR3 is built from 13 residues. Trimming removed 7 bases at V and 6 bases at J, with 15 bases between. The CDR3 DNA reads as TGTGCCAGCAATAAGGCGGGAGGGGCTGAAGCTTTCTTT. It codes for CASNKAGGAEAFF.

This clone was picked up a small number of times. The rearrangement links TRBV19 to TRBJ1-6; D is unresolved. Trimming removed 0 bases from V and 7 bases from J, with 7 bases in between. Germline lookup yields CDR1 LNHDA and CDR2 SQIVND (reference sequence). This CDR3 is 14 amino acids long. The CDR3 DNA follows: TGTGCCAGTAGTATAGAGATCAAAAATTCACCCCTCCACTTT. Translation: CASSIEIKNSPLHF.